This paragraph covers one T cell receptor (beta chain) sequence. Because the library targeted alpha chains, this beta chain is an off-target read whose size means little. Time point defined: sample taken at primary tumor resection. Whole RNA was taken from tumor, nontumor lung or frozen PBMC; it was then sequenced unsorted. This record comes from a study of spatial heterogeneity in lung cancer. MiXCR, run by TCRdb on the 5' RACE reads, gives a single entry per CDR3 protein. Of 300 or so distinct CDR3 sequences in the sample, around 24% were seen once. Trimming removed 6 bases from V and 2 bases from J, with 11 bases in between. In germline, CDR1 is SNHLY, CDR2 FYNNEI. This CDR3 is 13 amino acids long.

Sequencing was performed on PBMCs, taken at surgery. V usage is TRBV2 and J usage is TRBJ2-7, with a weak D call TRBD1 (6 bases). The TCR sequence derives from a male donor with early-stage non-small cell lung cancer. This chain's CDR3 is CASSQGNPYEQYF. The CDR3 DNA reads as TGTGCCAGCAGCCAGGGGAACCCCTACGAGCAGTACTTC.